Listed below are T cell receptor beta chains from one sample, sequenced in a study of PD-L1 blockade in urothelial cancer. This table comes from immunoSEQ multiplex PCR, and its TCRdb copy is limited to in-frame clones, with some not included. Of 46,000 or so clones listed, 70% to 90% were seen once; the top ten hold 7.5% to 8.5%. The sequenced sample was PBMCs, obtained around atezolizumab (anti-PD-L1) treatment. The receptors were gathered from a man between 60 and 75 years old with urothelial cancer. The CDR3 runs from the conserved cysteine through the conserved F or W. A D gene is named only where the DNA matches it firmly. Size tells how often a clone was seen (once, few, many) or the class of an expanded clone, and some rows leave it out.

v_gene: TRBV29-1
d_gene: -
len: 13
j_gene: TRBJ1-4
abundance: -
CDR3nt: TGCAGCGTTTTTTCTGGGGCGGATGAAAAACTGTTTTTT
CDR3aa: CSVFSGADEKLFF

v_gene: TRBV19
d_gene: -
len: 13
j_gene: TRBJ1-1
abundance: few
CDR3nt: TGTGCCAGTAGTAACAACCGGAACACTGAAGCTTTCTTT
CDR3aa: CASSNNRNTEAFF

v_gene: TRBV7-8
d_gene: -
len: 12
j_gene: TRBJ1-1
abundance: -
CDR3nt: TGTGCCAGCAGCTTACTAGCACGAGAAGCTTTCTTT
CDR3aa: CASSLLAREAFF

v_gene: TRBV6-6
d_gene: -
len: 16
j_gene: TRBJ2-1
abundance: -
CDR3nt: TGTGCCAGCAACGCCGTCGGGCAGGGATCTCGCAATGAGCAGTTCTTC
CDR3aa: CASNAVGQGSRNEQFF

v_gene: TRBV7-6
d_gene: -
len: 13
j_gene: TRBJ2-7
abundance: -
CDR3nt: TGTGCCAGCAGCTCGCGGAGGGACTACGAGCAGTACTTC
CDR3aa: CASSSRRDYEQYF

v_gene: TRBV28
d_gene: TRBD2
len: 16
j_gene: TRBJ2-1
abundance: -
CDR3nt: TGTGCCAGCAGTTTACTAGCGGGTCCCATTTCGAGGGAGCAGTTCTTC
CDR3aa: CASSLLAGPISREQFF

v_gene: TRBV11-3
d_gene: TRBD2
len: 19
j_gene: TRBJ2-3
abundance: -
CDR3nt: TGTGCCAGCAGCCCGGGACTAGCGGGGGGGCTATACGGCACAGATACGCAGTATTTT
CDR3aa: CASSPGLAGGLYGTDTQYF

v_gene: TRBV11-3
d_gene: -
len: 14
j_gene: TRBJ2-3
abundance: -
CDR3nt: TGTGCCAGCAGCTTAGATCAAGGGAGAGATACGCAGTATTTT
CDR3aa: CASSLDQGRDTQYF

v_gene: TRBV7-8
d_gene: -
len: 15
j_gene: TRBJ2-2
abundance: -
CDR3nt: TGTGCCAGCAGCTTGGTCCAGGGTGGAACCGGGGAGCTGTTTTTT
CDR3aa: CASSLVQGGTGELFF

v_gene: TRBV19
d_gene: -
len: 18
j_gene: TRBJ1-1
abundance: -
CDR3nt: TGTGCCAGTAGTATACAGGGGCGGCGGGGGGCGTGGAGGGCTGAAGCTTTCTTT
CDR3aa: CASSIQGRRGAWRAEAFF

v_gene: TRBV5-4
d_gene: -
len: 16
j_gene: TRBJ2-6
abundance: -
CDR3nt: TGTGCCAGCAGCCCCACCTTGAGTTCTGGGGCCAACGTCCTGACTTTC
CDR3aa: CASSPTLSSGANVLTF

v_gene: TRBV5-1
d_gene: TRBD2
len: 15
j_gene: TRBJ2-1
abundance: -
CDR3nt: TGCGCCAGCAGCTTGGTTGGCGGGGGGCCCTATGAGCAGTTCTTC
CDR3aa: CASSLVGGGPYEQFF

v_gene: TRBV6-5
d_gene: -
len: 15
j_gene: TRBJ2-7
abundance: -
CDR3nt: TGTGCCAGCAGTTACCAGGCCAGGGACTCCTACGAGCAGTACTTC
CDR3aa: CASSYQARDSYEQYF

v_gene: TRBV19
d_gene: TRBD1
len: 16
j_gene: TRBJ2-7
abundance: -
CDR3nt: TGTGCCAGTAGTGAGGACAGGGTTTCCCACTCCTACGAGCAGTACTTC
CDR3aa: CASSEDRVSHSYEQYF

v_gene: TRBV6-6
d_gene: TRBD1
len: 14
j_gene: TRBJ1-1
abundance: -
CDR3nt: TGTGCCAGCAGTTCGGACAGGGCCTACACTGAAGCTTTCTTT
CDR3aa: CASSSDRAYTEAFF

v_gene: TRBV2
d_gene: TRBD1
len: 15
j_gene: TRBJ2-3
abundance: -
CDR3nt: TGTGCCAGAAACAGGGGAGTCAGGGCCACAGATACGCAGTATTTT
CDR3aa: CARNRGVRATDTQYF

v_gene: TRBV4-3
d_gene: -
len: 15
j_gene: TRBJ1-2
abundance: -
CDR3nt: TGCGCCAGCAGCCATTCAGCGGGGTCGACTTATGGCTACACCTTC
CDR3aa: CASSHSAGSTYGYTF

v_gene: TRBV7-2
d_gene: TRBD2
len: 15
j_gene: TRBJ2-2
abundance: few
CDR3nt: TGTGCCAGCAGCCGTGGACTAGCGGGCACCGGGGAGCTGTTTTTT
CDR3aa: CASSRGLAGTGELFF

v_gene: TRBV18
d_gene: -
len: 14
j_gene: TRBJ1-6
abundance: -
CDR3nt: TGTGCCAGCTCGCCGGACAGCAGGAATTCACCCCTCCACTTT
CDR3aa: CASSPDSRNSPLHF

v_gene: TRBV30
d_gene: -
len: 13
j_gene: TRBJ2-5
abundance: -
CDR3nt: TGTGCCTGGAGTACCCTAACTCAAGAGACCCAGTACTTC
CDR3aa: CAWSTLTQETQYF

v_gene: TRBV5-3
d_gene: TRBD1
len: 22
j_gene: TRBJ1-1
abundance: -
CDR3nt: TGTGCCAGAAGCCCTGACCCGGGACAGGGAGGGAACAGTAGATCGGAGGGCACTGAAGCTTTCTTT
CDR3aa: CARSPDPGQGGNSRSEGTEAFF

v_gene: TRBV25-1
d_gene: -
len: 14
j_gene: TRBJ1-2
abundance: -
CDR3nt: TGTGCCAGCAGTGATTTTTCCCTCGGACAGGGCTACACCTTC
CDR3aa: CASSDFSLGQGYTF